This TCR beta chain was obtained from a study of blood T cell repertoires in COVID-19. Looking at the study overall: PBMCs, B-cell-depleted T cells, or T cells provided the cDNA or gDNA that made up the material.

This clone showed up just a few times. In the source study's methods: By means of reference gene primer amplification, nucleated cell counts were estimated. Generated by immunoSEQ multiplex PCR, the TCRdb table keeps only in-frame clones and is missing some. V and J calls plus clone size are reproduced from that table; the DNA served to infer D and trimming. In the table there are around 620,000 clones, approximately 90% of which are singletons. The CDR3 is 16 residues long. The V end lost 5 bases, the J end lost 1 base, and 17 bases lay between the germline ends. Looked up from germline, CDR1 is SGHVS and CDR2 is FQNEAQ.

The material sequenced was peripheral blood. This sequence was found in a young woman with acute or convalescent COVID-19. The chain uses TRBV7-8 and TRBJ1-2; perhaps TRBD1 as D (6 bases). The CDR3 DNA reads as TGTGCCAGCAGCCCCCAGGGCCAGGGGAATAACTATGGCTACACCTTC. Translating it yields CASSPQGQGNNYGYTF. Using reference TRBV7-8 and TRBJ1-2 for the parts outside the CDR3, the full variable domain is GAGVSQSPRYKVAKRGQDVALRCDPISGHVSLFWYQQALGQGPEFLTYFQNEAQLDKSGLPSDRFFAERPEGSVSTLKIQRTQQEDSAVYLCASSPQGQGNNYGYTFGSGTRLTVV.